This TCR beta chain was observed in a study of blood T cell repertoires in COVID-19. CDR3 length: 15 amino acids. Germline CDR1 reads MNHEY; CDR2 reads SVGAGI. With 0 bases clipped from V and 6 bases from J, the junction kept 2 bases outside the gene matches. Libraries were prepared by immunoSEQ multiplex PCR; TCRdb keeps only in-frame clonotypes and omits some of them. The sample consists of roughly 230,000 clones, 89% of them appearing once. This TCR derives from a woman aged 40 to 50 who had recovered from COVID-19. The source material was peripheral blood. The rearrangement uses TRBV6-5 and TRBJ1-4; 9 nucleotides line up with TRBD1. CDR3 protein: CASSYSGTGYEKLFF. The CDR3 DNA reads TGTGCCAGCAGTTACTCCGGGACAGGGTATGAAAAACTGTTTTTT.